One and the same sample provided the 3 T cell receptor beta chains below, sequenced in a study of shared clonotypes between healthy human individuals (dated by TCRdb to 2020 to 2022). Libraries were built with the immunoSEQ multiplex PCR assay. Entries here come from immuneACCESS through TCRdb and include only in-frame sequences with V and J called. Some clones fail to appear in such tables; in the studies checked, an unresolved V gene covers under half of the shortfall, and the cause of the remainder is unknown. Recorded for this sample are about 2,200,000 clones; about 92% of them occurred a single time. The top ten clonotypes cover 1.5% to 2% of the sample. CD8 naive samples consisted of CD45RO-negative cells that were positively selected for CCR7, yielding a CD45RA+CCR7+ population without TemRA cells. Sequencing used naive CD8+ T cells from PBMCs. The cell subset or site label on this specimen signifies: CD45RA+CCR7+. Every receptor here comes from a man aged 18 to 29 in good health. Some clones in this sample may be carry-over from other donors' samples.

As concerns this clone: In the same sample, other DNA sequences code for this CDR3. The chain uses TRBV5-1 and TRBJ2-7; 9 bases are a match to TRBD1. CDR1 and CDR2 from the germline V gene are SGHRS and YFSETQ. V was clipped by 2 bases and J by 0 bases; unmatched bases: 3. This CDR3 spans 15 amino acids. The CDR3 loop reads CASSLDRGSSYEQYF. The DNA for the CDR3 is TGCGCCAGCAGCTTAGACAGGGGGTCCTCCTACGAGCAGTACTTC.

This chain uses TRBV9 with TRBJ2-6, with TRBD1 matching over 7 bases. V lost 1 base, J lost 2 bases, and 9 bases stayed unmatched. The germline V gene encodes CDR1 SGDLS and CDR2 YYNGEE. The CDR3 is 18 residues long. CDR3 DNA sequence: TGTGCCAGCAGCGTATCGGGCAGGGGGTTCGCTGGGGCCAACGTCCTGACTTTC. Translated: CASSVSGRGFAGANVLTF.

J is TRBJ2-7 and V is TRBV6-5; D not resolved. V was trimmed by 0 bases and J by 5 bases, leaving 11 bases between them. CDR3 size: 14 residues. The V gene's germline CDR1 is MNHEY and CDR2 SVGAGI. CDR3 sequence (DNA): TGTGCCAGCAGTTACTCCCTGGGCACCGACGAGCAGTACTTC. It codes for CASSYSLGTDEQYF.